The sequence of this T cell receptor (beta chain) was determined in a study of blood T cell repertoires in COVID-19. Overall study context: Collection of acute and convalescent COVID-19 samples took place in the United States, Italy and Spain. PBMCs, B-cell-depleted T cells, or T cells were the source of the cDNA or gDNA that made up the material.

Original processing notes: Estimation of nucleated cell counts was performed using reference gene primer amplification. The table came from immunoSEQ multiplex PCR; TCRdb's copy has only in-frame clones and leaves some out. The DNA was the basis for D and trimming; V, J and clone size are from that table. This sample has tens of thousands of clones, with around 86% found just once. CDR1 and CDR2 (germline): MDHEN, SYDVKM. The J segment lost 3 bases and the V segment lost 6 bases, leaving 10 bases of the junction unmatched. This CDR3 has 16 amino acids. The sample consisted of peripheral blood. The receptor's source is a man aged 55-75 years with active COVID-19. The chain combines TRBV28 with TRBJ1-3; 8 nucleotides line up with TRBD1. This CDR3 is CASRGPRTGFGNTIYF. CDR3 DNA sequence: TGTGCCAGCAGGGGGCCCCGGACAGGGTTTGGAAACACCATATATTTT.